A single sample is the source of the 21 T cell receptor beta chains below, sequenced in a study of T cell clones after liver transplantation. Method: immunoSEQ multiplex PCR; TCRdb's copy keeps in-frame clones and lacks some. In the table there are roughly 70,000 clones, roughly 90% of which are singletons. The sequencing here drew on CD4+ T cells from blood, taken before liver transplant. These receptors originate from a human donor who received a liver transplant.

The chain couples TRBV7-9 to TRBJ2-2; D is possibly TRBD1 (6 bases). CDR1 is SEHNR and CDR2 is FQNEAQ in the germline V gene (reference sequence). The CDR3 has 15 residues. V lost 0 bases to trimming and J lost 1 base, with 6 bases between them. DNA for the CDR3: TGTGCCAGCAGCTTAGCCAGGGGGAACACCGGGGAGCTGTTTTTT. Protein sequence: CASSLARGNTGELFF.

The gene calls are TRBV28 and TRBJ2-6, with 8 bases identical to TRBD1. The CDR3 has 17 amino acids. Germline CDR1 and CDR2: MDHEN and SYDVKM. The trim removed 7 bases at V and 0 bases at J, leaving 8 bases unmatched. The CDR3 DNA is TGTGCCAGCAATTGGGGGACAGGTGGCTCTGGGGCCAACGTCCTGACTTTC. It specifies CASNWGTGGSGANVLTF.

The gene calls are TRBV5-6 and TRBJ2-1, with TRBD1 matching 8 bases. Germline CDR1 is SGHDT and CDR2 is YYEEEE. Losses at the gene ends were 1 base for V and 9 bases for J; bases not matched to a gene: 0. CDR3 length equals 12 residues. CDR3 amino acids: CASSLTGGEQFF. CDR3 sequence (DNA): TGTGCCAGCAGCTTGACAGGGGGTGAGCAGTTCTTC.

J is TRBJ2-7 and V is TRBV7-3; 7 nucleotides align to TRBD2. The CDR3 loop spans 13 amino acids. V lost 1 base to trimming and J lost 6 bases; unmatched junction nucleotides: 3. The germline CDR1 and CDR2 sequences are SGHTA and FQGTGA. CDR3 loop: CASSLRPGGEQYF. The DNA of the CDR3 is TGTGCCAGCAGCTTAAGGCCGGGGGGCGAGCAGTACTTC. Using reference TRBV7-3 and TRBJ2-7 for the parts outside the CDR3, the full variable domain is GAGVSQTPSNKVTEKGKYVELRCDPISGHTALYWYRQSLGQGPEFLIYFQGTGAADDSGLPNDRFFAVRPEGSVSTLKIQRTERGDSAVYLCASSLRPGGEQYFGPGTRLTVT.

The CDR3 coding sequence is TGCAGCACCCGACAGGGGGCGCTTGAGCAGTTCTTC. As protein: CSTRQGALEQFF. The J gene is TRBJ2-1, the V gene TRBV29-1; 10 nucleotides line up with TRBD1. CDR1 is SQVTM and CDR2 is ANQGSEA in the germline V gene. There are 12 residues in the CDR3. Unmatched junction bases numbered 7, after V lost 8 bases and J lost 9 bases.

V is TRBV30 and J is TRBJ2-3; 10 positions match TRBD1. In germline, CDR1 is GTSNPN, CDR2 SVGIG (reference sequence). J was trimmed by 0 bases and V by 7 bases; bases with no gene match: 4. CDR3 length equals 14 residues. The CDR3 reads CAYDRGRSTDTQYF. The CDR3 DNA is TGTGCCTACGACAGGGGGCGAAGCACAGATACGCAGTATTTT.

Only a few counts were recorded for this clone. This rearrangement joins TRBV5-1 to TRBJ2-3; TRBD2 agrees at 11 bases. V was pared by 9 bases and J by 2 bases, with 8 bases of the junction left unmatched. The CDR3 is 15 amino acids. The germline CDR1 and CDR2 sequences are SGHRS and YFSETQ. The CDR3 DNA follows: TGCGCCACCTCACTAGCGGGAGTTCTCACAGATACGCAGTATTTT. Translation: CATSLAGVLTDTQYF.

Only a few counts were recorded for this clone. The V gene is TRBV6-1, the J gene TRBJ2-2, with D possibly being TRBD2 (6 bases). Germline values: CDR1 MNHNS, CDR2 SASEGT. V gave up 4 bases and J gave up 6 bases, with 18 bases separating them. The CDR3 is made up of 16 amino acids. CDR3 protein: CASSVTGTSTPGELFF. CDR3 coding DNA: TGTGCCAGCAGTGTAACCGGGACTTCAACCCCCGGGGAGCTGTTTTTT.

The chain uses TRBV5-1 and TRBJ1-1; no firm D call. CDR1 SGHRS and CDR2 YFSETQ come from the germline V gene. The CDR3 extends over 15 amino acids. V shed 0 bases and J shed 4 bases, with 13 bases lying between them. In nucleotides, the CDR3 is TGCGCCAGCAGCTTGGGTGTGGGAGATGGCACTGAAGCTTTCTTT. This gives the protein CASSLGVGDGTEAFF.

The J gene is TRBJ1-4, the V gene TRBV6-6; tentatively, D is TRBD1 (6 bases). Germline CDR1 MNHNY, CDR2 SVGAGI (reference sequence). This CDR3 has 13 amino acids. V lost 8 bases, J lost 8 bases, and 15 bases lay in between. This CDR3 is CASGGHGGEKLFF. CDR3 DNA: TGTGCCAGCGGGGGACATGGAGGCGAAAAACTGTTTTTT.

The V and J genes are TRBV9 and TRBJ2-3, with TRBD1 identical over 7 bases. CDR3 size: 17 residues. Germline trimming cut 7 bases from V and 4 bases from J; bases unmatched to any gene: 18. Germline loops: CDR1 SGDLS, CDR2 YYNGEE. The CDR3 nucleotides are TGTGCCAGCGGACCCCCTTACAGGACAGGAGAGGCAGATACGCAGTATTTT. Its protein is CASGPPYRTGEADTQYF.

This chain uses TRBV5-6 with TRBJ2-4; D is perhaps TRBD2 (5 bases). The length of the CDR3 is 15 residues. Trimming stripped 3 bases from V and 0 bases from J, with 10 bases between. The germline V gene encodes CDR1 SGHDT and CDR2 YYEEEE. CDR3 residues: CASSSEGIAKNIQYF. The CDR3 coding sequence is TGTGCCAGCAGCTCAGAGGGAATAGCCAAAAACATTCAGTACTTC. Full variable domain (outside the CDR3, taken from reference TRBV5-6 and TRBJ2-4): DAGVTQSPTHLIKTRGQQVTLRCSPKSGHDTVSWYQQALGQGPQFIFQYYEEEERQRGNFPDRFSGHQFPNYSSELNVNALLLGDSALYLCASSSEGIAKNIQYFGAGTRLSVL.

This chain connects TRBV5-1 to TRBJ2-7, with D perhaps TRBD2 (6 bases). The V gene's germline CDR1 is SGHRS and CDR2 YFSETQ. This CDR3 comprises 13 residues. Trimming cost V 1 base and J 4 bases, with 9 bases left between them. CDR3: CASSLTSYYEQYF. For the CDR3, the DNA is TGCGCCAGCAGCTTGACTAGCTATTACGAGCAGTACTTC.

CDR3 DNA sequence: TGTGCCAGCAGTTACACCGGGTCACCGGGAAACACCATATATTTT. Encoded protein: CASSYTGSPGNTIYF. The chain links TRBV6-5 to TRBJ1-3; no firm D call. V lost 2 bases and J 4 bases, leaving 12 bases between the germline ends. Germline-derived CDR1 and CDR2 are MNHEY and SVGAGI. The CDR3 has 15 amino acids.

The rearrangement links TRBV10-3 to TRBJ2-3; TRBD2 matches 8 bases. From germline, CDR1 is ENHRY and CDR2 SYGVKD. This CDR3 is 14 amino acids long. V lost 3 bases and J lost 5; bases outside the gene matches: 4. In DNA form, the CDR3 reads TGTGCCATCAGTGAAGGACTAGCAGTAGATACGCAGTATTTT. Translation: CAISEGLAVDTQYF.

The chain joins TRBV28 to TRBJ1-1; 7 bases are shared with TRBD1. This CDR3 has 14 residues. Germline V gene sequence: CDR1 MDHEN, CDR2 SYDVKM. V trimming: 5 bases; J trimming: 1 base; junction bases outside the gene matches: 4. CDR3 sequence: CASSPGGSNTEAFF. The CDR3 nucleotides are TGTGCCAGCAGTCCAGGGGGTTCGAACACTGAAGCTTTCTTT.

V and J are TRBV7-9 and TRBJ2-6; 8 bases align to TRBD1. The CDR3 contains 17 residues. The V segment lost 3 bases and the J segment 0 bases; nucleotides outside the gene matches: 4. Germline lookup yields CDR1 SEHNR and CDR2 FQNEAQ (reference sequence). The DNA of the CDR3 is TGTGCCAGCAGCTTGGGGACAGGAAACTCTGGGGCCAACGTCCTGACTTTC. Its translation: CASSLGTGNSGANVLTF.

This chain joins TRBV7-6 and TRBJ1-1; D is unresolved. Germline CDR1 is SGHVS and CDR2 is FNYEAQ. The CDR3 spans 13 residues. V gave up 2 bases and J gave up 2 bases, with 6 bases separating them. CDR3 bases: TGTGCCAGCAGCTTAATGGCTAACACTGAAGCTTTCTTT. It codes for CASSLMANTEAFF.

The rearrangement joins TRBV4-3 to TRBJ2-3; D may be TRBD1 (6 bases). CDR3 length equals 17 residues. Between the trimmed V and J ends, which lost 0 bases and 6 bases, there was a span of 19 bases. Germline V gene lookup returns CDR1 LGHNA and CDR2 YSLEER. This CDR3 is CASSQEWDTGLGDTQYF. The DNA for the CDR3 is TGCGCCAGCAGCCAAGAATGGGACACCGGACTGGGGGATACGCAGTATTTT.

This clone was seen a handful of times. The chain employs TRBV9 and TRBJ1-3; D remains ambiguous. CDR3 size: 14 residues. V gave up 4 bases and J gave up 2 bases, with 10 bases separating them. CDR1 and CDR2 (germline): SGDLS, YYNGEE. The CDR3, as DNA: TGTGCCAGCAGCCGAGTCGACCCTGGAAACACCATATATTTT. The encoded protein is CASSRVDPGNTIYF.

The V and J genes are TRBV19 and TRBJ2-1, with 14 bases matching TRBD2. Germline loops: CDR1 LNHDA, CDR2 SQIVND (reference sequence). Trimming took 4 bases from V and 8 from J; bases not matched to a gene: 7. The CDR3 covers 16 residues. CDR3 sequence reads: CASSTRLAGGRDEQFF. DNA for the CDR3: TGTGCCAGTAGTACTCGACTAGCGGGAGGGAGGGATGAGCAGTTCTTC.